Presented here are 19 T cell receptor beta chains from one specimen sequenced in a study of T-cell memory formation after mild COVID-19. MiXCR, run by TCRdb on the 5' RACE reads, gives a single entry per CDR3 protein. The sample lists some 290,000 distinct CDR3 sequences, roughly 16% seen once, with about 23% in the top ten. The material sequenced was PBMCs or a T cell subset sorted from them (not recorded which). All receptors derive from a man aged 18-30 years who had mild COVID-19 (a few samples of this study predate the infection). Cell type and time point are not known.

This clonotype was detected a few times. The chain joins TRBV28 to TRBJ2-6; D possibly uses TRBD1 or TRBD2 (5 bases each). Germline CDR1 reads MDHEN; CDR2 reads SYDVKM. This CDR3 contains 16 residues. Trimming took off 3 bases at V and 0 bases at J, with 9 bases between the two ends. The CDR3 here is CASSFKGSSGANVLTF. The CDR3 region has the DNA TGTGCCAGCAGTTTTAAGGGGAGCTCTGGGGCCAACGTCCTGACTTTC.

This clonotype was detected many times. This sequence joins TRBV4-1 and TRBJ2-7; weak D call: TRBD1 (5 bases). V was shortened by 0 bases and J by 4 bases, with 13 bases between the two germline ends. CDR3 length: 15 amino acids. Germline lookup yields CDR1 MGHRA and CDR2 YSYEKL. CDR3 in amino acids: CASSQERGGLYEQYF. The CDR3 DNA sequence: TGCGCCAGCAGCCAAGAAAGGGGCGGATTATACGAGCAGTACTTC.

This clonotype has only a few counts. The chain is built from TRBV7-8 and TRBJ2-1, with 9 bases lining up with TRBD2. The CDR3 sequence is 13 residues long. Germline V CDR1 and CDR2: SGHVS, FQNEAQ. Trimming at V came to 8 bases and at J to 4 bases, leaving 3 bases not matched to a gene. The chain's CDR3 is CASRLAAYNEQFF. CDR3 coding DNA: TGTGCCAGCCGACTAGCGGCTTACAATGAGCAGTTCTTC.

V is TRBV7-3 and J is TRBJ2-7; no reliable D call. Germline CDR1 reads SGHTA; CDR2 reads FQGTGA. The length of the CDR3 is 14 residues. V dropped 5 bases and J dropped 0 bases, with 11 bases sitting between them. The CDR3 here is CASSPTVDSYEQYF. The CDR3 DNA reads TGTGCCAGCAGCCCGACCGTAGACTCCTACGAGCAGTACTTC.

V gene TRBV29-1 combines with J gene TRBJ1-4; TRBD1 is a possible D gene (6 bases). The germline V and J ends were trimmed by 7 bases and 6 bases, with 12 bases remaining between them. This CDR3 is 12 amino acids long. Germline CDR1 is SQVTM and CDR2 is ANQGSEA. The chain's CDR3 is CSAQGPDEKLFF. The CDR3 nucleotides are TGCAGCGCACAGGGACCGGATGAAAAACTGTTTTTT. Full variable domain (outside the CDR3, taken from reference TRBV29-1 and TRBJ1-4): SAVISQKPSRDICQRGTSLTIQCQVDSQVTMMFWYRQQPGQSLTLIATANQGSEATYESGFVIDKFPISRPNLTFSTLTVSNMSPEDSSIYLCSAQGPDEKLFFGSGTQLSVL.

This clonotype has ten or more counts. The V and J genes are TRBV9 and TRBJ2-7, with D possibly TRBD1 on 6 matching bases. Germline V gene lookup returns CDR1 SGDLS and CDR2 YYNGEE. There are 16 residues in the CDR3. Trimming shortened V by 1 base and J by 2 bases, and 16 bases separated the two germline ends. CDR3 nucleotide sequence: TGTGCCAGCAGCGTAAGACCACGGGACAAGACCTACGAGCAGTACTTC. The encoded protein is CASSVRPRDKTYEQYF.

The rearrangement uses TRBV15 and TRBJ2-3; 11 bases fit TRBD2. Germline V lookup: CDR1 LNHNV, CDR2 YYDKDF (reference sequence). CDR3 size: 15 residues. The V and J ends lost 8 bases and 1 base, in that order; junction bases with no gene match: 5. CDR3 sequence: CATAPSGGRTDTQYF. In DNA form, the CDR3 reads TGTGCCACCGCCCCTAGCGGGGGGCGCACAGATACGCAGTATTTT.

This clonotype has more than one count but fewer than ten. This chain's CDR3 is CASSYYYTGELFF. Written as DNA, the CDR3 is TGTGCCAGCAGTTACTACTACACCGGGGAGCTGTTTTTT. The chain couples TRBV6-2 or TRBV6-3 to TRBJ2-2; D gene ambiguous. Germline CDR1 is MNHEY and CDR2 is SVGEGT. The V and J ends lost 1 base and 3 bases respectively, with 3 bases between them. The CDR3 contains 13 residues.

This clonotype has a handful of counts. The J gene is TRBJ1-1, the V gene TRBV5-1; unclear D gene. V gave up 4 bases and J gave up 0 bases, with 10 bases separating them. The CDR3 spans 14 residues. Looked up from germline, CDR1 is SGHRS and CDR2 is YFSETQ. The CDR3 sequence is CASSPNWVNTEAFF. Here the CDR3 DNA reads TGCGCCAGCAGCCCGAACTGGGTGAACACTGAAGCTTTCTTT.

This clonotype has more than one count but fewer than ten. The J gene is TRBJ2-4, the V gene TRBV4-2; TRBD2 matches at 9 bases. Trimming at V came to 0 bases and at J to 9 bases, leaving 6 bases not matched to a gene. Germline loops: CDR1 LGHNA, CDR2 YNFKEQ. There are 15 residues in the CDR3. The DNA of the CDR3 is TGTGCCAGCAGCCAAGATCGGGGACTAGCCGCCATTCAGTACTTC. It specifies CASSQDRGLAAIQYF.

A few counts support this clonotype. This chain uses TRBV20-1 with TRBJ2-3, with a tentative D call TRBD1 (7 bases). The germline V and J ends were trimmed by 3 bases and 3 bases, with 16 bases remaining between them. The CDR3 totals 15 residues. Germline lookup yields CDR1 DFQATT and CDR2 SNEGSKA (reference sequence). CDR3 residues: CSASPRGEGTDTQYF. In nucleotides, the CDR3 is TGCAGTGCTAGCCCCAGGGGGGAAGGGACAGATACGCAGTATTTT.

The rearrangement links TRBV29-1 to TRBJ1-2; 7 positions match TRBD1. CDR1 is SQVTM, CDR2 ANQGSEA, per germline. J gave up 3 bases and V 6 bases, and 7 bases lay outside the gene matches. The CDR3 consists of 13 residues. The CDR3 is CSVDNRGDYGYTF. CDR3 bases: TGCAGCGTAGATAACAGGGGTGACTATGGCTACACCTTC. Full variable domain (missing parts from reference TRBV29-1 and TRBJ1-2): SAVISQKPSRDICQRGTSLTIQCQVDSQVTMMFWYRQQPGQSLTLIATANQGSEATYESGFVIDKFPISRPNLTFSTLTVSNMSPEDSSIYLCSVDNRGDYGYTFGSGTRLTVV.

This chain connects TRBV7-3 to TRBJ2-7, with 10 bases aligning to TRBD2. Germline lookup yields CDR1 SGHTA and CDR2 FQGTGA. The CDR3 has 15 amino acids. V shed 2 bases and J 0 bases; nucleotides not matched to a gene: 1. The CDR3 here is CASSLLAGDSYEQYF. The DNA for the CDR3 is TGTGCCAGCAGCTTACTAGCGGGGGACTCCTACGAGCAGTACTTC.

This chain uses TRBV20-1 with TRBJ2-7; 10 positions agree with TRBD1. Germline CDR1 DFQATT, CDR2 SNEGSKA (reference sequence). CDR3 length equals 13 residues. DNA for the CDR3: TGCAGGGCCCGGACAGGGGGACCGACCGGGCAGTACGTC. Its translation is CRARTGGPTGQYV.

Regarding this clonotype: A junction boundary mismatches the germline segment, possibly from a read error. The V call is TRBV18, the J call TRBJ2-7, with D tentatively TRBD2 (6 bases). The CDR3 is 15 residues long. Looked up from germline, CDR1 is KGHSH and CDR2 is LQKENI. CDR3 sequence: CTSSGVRQGTYEQYF. DNA for the CDR3: TGTACCAGCTCGGGGGTTCGCCAGGGCACCTACGAGCAGTACTTC.

The chain employs TRBV19 and TRBJ2-7; D is possibly TRBD1 (6 bases). Per germline, CDR1 LNHDA and CDR2 SQIVND (reference sequence). This CDR3 comprises 13 residues. Trimming stripped 6 bases from V and 3 bases from J, with 12 bases between. DNA of the CDR3: TGTGCCAGTAGCGAATCACAGGGCTACGAGCAGTACTTC. It yields the protein CASSESQGYEQYF.

The chain combines TRBV20-1 with TRBJ1-1; D possibly corresponds to TRBD1 (5 bases). The CDR3 spans 13 residues. Germline-derived CDR1 and CDR2 are DFQATT and SNEGSKA (reference sequence). The V end lost 3 bases, the J end lost 0 bases, and 8 bases lay between the germline ends. The CDR3 protein is CSARRDVNTEAFF. CDR3 in DNA: TGCAGTGCTAGGCGGGACGTGAACACTGAAGCTTTCTTT.

In this sample, this clonotype turned up many times. The chain carries TRBV7-2 and TRBJ2-2; the match to TRBD2 covers 8 bases. With 5 bases clipped from V and 1 base from J, the junction kept 6 bases outside the gene matches. From germline, CDR1 is SGHTA and CDR2 FQGNSA. This CDR3 region has 16 residues. The CDR3 region is CASSRRLAGNTGELFF. CDR3 bases: TGTGCCAGCAGCCGTAGGCTAGCGGGGAACACCGGGGAGCTGTTTTTT. The whole variable domain, filled in from reference TRBV7-2 and TRBJ2-2, reads GAGVSQSPSNKVTEKGKDVELRCDPISGHTALYWYRQSLGQGLEFLIYFQGNSAPDKSGLPSDRFSAERTGGSVSTLTIQRTQQEDSAVYLCASSRRLAGNTGELFFGEGSRLTVL.

This clonotype was recorded many times. This sequence joins TRBV5-5 and TRBJ2-1; TRBD1 matches at 8 bases. The ends lost 0 bases at V and 5 bases at J; junction bases unmatched: 4. The CDR3 totals 15 residues. Germline values: CDR1 SGHKS, CDR2 YYEKEE (reference sequence). For the CDR3, the DNA is TGTGCCAGCAGCTTGGGGACAGGGCCCCACAATGAGCAGTTCTTC. Translation gives CASSLGTGPHNEQFF.